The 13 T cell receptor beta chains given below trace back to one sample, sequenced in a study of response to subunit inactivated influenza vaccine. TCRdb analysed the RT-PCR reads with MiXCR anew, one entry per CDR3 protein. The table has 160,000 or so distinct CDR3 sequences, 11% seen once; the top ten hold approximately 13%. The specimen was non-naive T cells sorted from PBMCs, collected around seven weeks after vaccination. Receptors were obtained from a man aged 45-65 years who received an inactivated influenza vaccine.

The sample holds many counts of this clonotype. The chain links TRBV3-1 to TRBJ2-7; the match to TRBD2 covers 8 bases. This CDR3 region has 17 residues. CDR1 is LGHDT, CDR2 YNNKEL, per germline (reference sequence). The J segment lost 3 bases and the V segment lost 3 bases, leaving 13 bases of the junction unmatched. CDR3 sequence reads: CASSQGTSGRAGYEQYF. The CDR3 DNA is TGTGCCAGCAGCCAGGGGACGAGCGGGAGAGCTGGCTACGAGCAGTACTTC.

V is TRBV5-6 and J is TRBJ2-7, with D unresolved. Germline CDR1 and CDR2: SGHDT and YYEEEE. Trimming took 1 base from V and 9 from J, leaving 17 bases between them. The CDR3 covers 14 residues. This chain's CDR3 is CASSLLRAAQWQYF. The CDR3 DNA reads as TGTGCCAGCAGCTTGCTTAGGGCCGCCCAGTGGCAGTACTTC.

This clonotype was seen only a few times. CDR3 nucleotides: TGTGCCAGTAGTATAGCTTGGAGGACAGGGGACACCGAGCAGTACTTC. It yields the protein CASSIAWRTGDTEQYF. V gene TRBV19 combines with J gene TRBJ2-7; 9 nucleotides line up with TRBD1. Unmatched junction bases numbered 10, after V lost 1 base and J lost 6 bases. Per the germline V gene, CDR1 is LNHDA and CDR2 is SQIVND (reference sequence). The CDR3 has 16 residues.

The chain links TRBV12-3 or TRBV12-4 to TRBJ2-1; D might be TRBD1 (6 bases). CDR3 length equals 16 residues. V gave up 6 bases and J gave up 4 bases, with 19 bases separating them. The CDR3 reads CASRSGWAQGYNEQFF. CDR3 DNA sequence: TGTGCCAGCAGATCCGGTTGGGCGCAGGGGTACAATGAGCAGTTCTTC.

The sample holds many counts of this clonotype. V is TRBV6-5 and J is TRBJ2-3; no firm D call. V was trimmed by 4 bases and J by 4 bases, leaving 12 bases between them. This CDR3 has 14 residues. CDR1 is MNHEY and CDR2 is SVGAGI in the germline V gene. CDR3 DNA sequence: TGTGCCAGCAGTTCGGACCCCGGCCCAGATACGCAGTATTTT. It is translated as CASSSDPGPDTQYF.

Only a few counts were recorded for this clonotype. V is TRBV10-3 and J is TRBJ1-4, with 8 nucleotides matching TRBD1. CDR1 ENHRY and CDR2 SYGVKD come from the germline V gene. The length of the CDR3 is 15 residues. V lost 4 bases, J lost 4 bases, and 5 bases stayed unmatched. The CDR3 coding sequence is TGTGCCATCAGTGGCGGGACAGGAGATAATGAAAAACTGTTTTTT. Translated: CAISGGTGDNEKLFF.

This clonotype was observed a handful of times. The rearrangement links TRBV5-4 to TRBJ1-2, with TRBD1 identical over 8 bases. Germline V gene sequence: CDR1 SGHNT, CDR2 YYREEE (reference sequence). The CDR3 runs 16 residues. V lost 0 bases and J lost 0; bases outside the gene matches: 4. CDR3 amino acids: CASSLATGDPNYGYTF. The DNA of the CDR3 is TGTGCCAGCAGCTTGGCGACAGGGGATCCTAACTATGGCTACACCTTC.

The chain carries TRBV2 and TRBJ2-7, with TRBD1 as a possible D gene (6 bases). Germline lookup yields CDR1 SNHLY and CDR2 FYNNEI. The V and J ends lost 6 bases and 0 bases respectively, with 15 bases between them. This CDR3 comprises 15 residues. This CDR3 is CASRESGHLSYEQYF. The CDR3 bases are TGTGCCAGCAGAGAATCGGGACATCTCTCCTACGAGCAGTACTTC.

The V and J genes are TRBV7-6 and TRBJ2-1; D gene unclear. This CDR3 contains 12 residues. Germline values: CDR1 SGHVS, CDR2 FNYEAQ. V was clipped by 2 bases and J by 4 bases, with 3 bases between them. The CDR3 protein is CASSLWYNEQFF. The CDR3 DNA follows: TGTGCCAGCAGCTTATGGTACAATGAGCAGTTCTTC.

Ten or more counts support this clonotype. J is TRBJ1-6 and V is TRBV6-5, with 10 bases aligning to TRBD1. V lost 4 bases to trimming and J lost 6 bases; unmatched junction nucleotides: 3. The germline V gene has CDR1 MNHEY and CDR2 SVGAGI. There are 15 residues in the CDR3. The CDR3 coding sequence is TGTGCCAGCAGTTCGGGACAGGGGAGTAATTCACCCCTCCACTTT. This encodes CASSSGQGSNSPLHF.

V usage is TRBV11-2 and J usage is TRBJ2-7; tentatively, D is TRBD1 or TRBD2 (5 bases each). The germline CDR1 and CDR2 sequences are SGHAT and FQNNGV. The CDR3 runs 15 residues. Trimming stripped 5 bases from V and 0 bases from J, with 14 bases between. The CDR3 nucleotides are TGTGCCAGCAGCCCCGGGGTGGGACGCTCCTACGAGCAGTACTTC. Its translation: CASSPGVGRSYEQYF.

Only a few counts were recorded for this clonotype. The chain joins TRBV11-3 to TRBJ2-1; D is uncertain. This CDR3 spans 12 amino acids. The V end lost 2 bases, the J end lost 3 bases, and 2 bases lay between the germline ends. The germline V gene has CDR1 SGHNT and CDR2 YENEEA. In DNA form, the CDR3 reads TGTGCCAGCAGCTTAAACTACAATGAGCAGTTCTTC. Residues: CASSLNYNEQFF.

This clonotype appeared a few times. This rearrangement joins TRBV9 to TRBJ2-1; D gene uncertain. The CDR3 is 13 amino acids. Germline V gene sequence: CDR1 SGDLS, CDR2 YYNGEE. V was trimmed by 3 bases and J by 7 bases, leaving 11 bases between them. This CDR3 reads CASSAGPDNEQFF. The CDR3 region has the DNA TGTGCCAGCAGCGCGGGTCCGGATAATGAGCAGTTCTTC. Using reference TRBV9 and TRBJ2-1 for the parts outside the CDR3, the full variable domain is DSGVTQTPKHLITATGQRVTLRCSPRSGDLSVYWYQQSLDQGLQFLIQYYNGEERAKGNILERFSAQQFPDLHSELNLSSLELGDSALYFCASSAGPDNEQFFGPGTRLTVL.